A selection of T cell receptor beta chains follows, all from one sample in a study of T-cell memory formation after mild COVID-19. TCRdb fed the 5' RACE reads into MiXCR, producing one record per CDR3 protein. The profile shows 70,000 to 100,000 distinct CDR3 sequences, roughly an eighth of them singletons. Sequences were obtained from PBMCs or a T cell subset sorted from them (not recorded which). The receptors were sampled from an adult woman who had mild COVID-19 (a few samples of this study predate the infection). Cell type and time point are not known. The CDR3 runs from the conserved cysteine through the conserved F or W. The D gene is left open where the match is weak. Where a row states a size, it is once, few, many or the class of an expanded clone; other rows omit it.

D gene	clone size	V gene	J gene	CDR3 DNA	CDR3 protein
-	few	TRBV7-9	TRBJ2-2	TGTGCCAGCAAGTCAACCCAGTTGAGGGAGCTGTTTTTT	CASKSTQLRELFF
-	-	TRBV2	TRBJ2-7	TGTGCCAGCATCCCGCGTTACTCCTACGAGCAGTACTTC	CASIPRYSYEQYF
TRBD1	-	TRBV7-8	TRBJ2-1	TGTGCCAGCAGCCTTTGGACAGGGACCCATGAGCAGTTCTTC	CASSLWTGTHEQFF
-	-	TRBV5-6	TRBJ2-1	TGTGCCAGCAGCTTGGCTAGGGATCTGAATGAGCAGTTCTTC	CASSLARDLNEQFF
-	-	TRBV7-6	TRBJ1-4	TGTGCCAGCAGCGTGACAGCAACTAATGAAAAACTGTTTTTT	CASSVTATNEKLFF
-	few	TRBV4-2	TRBJ1-1	TGTGCCAGCAGCTCCTTCGGACGGTCCACCCTGGGTGTTGAAGCTTTCTTT	CASSSFGRSTLGVEAFF
-	few	TRBV5-5	TRBJ1-5	TGTGCCAGCAGCTTAAGTATTAATCAGCCCCAGCATTTT	CASSLSINQPQHF
-	few	TRBV27	TRBJ2-4	TGTGCCAGCAGTTCCTACCGGGGCAGGGGAGTGGACATTCAGTACTTC	CASSSYRGRGVDIQYF
TRBD2	-	TRBV27	TRBJ2-2	TGTGCCAGCAGTTTATCTTTCGGGACTAGCCGCACCGGGGAGCTGTTTTTT	CASSLSFGTSRTGELFF
-	-	TRBV20-1	TRBJ2-7	TGCAGTGGACGGGGGCAGAGGTTGTACGAGCAGTACTTC	CSGRGQRLYEQYF
-	-	TRBV25-1	TRBJ2-3	TGTGCCAGCAGTGAATGGGGAGGCACAGATACGCAGTATTTT	CASSEWGGTDTQYF
-	-	TRBV6-5	TRBJ2-3	TGTGCCAGCAGTTCCCAGTTCAGAGATAGCACAGATACGCAGTATTTT	CASSSQFRDSTDTQYF
-	few	TRBV5-6	TRBJ1-5	TGTGCCAGCAGCTTTGGGAACAATCAGCCCCAGCATTTT	CASSFGNNQPQHF
-	-	TRBV25-1	TRBJ2-3	TGTGCCAGCAGTGCTTGGGAGCGGGTAGGTGTGGAGTATTTT	CASSAWERVGVEYF
-	many	TRBV20-1	TRBJ2-1	TGCAGTGCTAAAGTATCCGGTCATGAGCAGTTCTTC	CSAKVSGHEQFF
TRBD2	many	TRBV9	TRBJ2-7	TGTGCCAGCAGCGTAGGCAGCGGGACCTTCGACTACGAGCAGTACTTC	CASSVGSGTFDYEQYF
-	-	TRBV29-1	TRBJ2-7	TGCAGCGTTGAAGCCTTCCCCCCCGGGGGACTGAGCTCCTACGAGCAGTACTTC	CSVEAFPPGGLSSYEQYF
-	few	TRBV4-2	TRBJ2-3	TGTGCCAGCACCCAGGGGACTACTAGCACAGATACGCAGTATTTT	CASTQGTTSTDTQYF
TRBD2	-	TRBV11-2	TRBJ2-7	TGTGCCAGCAGCTTAGCGGGAGGGCTTTACGAGCAGTACTTC	CASSLAGGLYEQYF
-	-	TRBV7-2	TRBJ2-5	TGTGCCAGCAGCTTAGAGGGAGCGGCTCTCCAAGAGACCCAGTACTTC	CASSLEGAALQETQYF
-	few	TRBV24-1	TRBJ2-1	TGTGCCACCAGTGAGCGGTTTACCTACAATGAGCAGTTCTTC	CATSERFTYNEQFF
-	few	TRBV7-8	TRBJ2-3	TGTGCCAGCAACTCGGAAGATACGCAGTATTTT	CASNSEDTQYF
-	-	TRBV4-2	TRBJ1-1	TGTGCCAGCAGCCGCGATTACGGGGAGAACACTGAAGCTTTCTTT	CASSRDYGENTEAFF
-	few	TRBV7-9	TRBJ1-2	TGTGCCAGCACCAATCCCGAGAGGGTCTATGGCTACACCTTC	CASTNPERVYGYTF
TRBD1	few	TRBV7-9	TRBJ1-2	TGTGCCAGCAGCTCCGGACAGGGGTGGACCTATGGCTACACCTTC	CASSSGQGWTYGYTF
-	-	TRBV27	TRBJ2-3	TGTGCCAGCAGTCCCCCGGGACGGGAAGATACGCAGTATTTT	CASSPPGREDTQYF